These 25 T cell receptor beta chains came from one sample sequenced in a study of T-cell reconstitution after alpha-beta-depleted transplantation in children (dated by TCRdb to 2016 to 2017). Receptors were amplified or captured by PCR. Sequencing instrument: Illumina HiSeq 2500. TCR library preparation used molecular barcoding, with unique molecular identifiers applied to normalize quantification of the TCRbeta repertoire. The public sequencing data were trimmed at Q25 with fastp and processed into clonotypes with MiXCR by TCRdb, which kept only in-frame beta chains. Every distinct CDR3 protein forms one entry, paired with its most common genes and DNA. The sample includes about a million distinct CDR3 sequences, with about 29% observed a single time. Roughly 30% of the sample is in the top ten clones. This sample's treatment or condition label indicates: allogeneic hematopoietic cell transplantation with graft depleted of TCRalphabeta T cells and CD19 B cells.

This material consisted of PBMCs, mostly from graft donor cells, taken 360 days after TCRalphabeta/CD19-depleted stem cell transplant. The receptors stem from a boy under two years old who had a stem cell transplant for SCID, so the T cells may come from the graft donor.

In this sample, this clonotype turned up a few times. The V gene is TRBV18, the J gene TRBJ2-5; 9 bases match TRBD1. The CDR3 consists of 15 residues. Looked up from germline, CDR1 is KGHSH and CDR2 is LQKENI. The ends lost 3 bases at V and 4 bases at J; junction bases unmatched: 6. This chain's CDR3 is CASSPLGQGPETQYF. The CDR3 DNA reads TGTGCCAGCTCACCGTTGGGACAGGGTCCAGAGACCCAGTACTTC. Drawing the rest from reference TRBV18 and TRBJ2-5, the complete variable domain is NAGVMQNPRHLVRRRGQEARLRCSPMKGHSHVYWYRQLPEEGLKFMVYLQKENIIDESGMPKERFSAEFPKEGPSILRIQQVVRGDSAAYFCASSPLGQGPETQYFGPGTRLLVL.

The chain combines TRBV4-2 with TRBJ2-1; 9 bases match TRBD1. CDR3 size: 17 residues. V shed 2 bases and J 4 bases; nucleotides not matched to a gene: 9. From germline, CDR1 is LGHNA and CDR2 YNFKEQ. CDR3 protein: CASSQFTGTGFYNEQFF. CDR3 nucleotide sequence: TGTGCCAGCAGCCAATTTACCGGGACAGGGTTTTACAATGAGCAGTTCTTC.

This clonotype was recorded a few times. The chain employs TRBV18 and TRBJ2-3; 8 nucleotides agree with TRBD2. Germline V gives CDR1 KGHSH, CDR2 LQKENI. Trimming cost V 5 bases and J 0 bases; bases outside gene matches: 7. The CDR3 has 16 amino acids. The CDR3 DNA sequence: TGTGCCAGCTCATCAGAGCGGGGGCCTAGCACAGATACGCAGTATTTT. Its protein product is CASSSERGPSTDTQYF.

This rearrangement joins TRBV27 to TRBJ2-3; D possibly matches TRBD1 or TRBD2 (5 bases each). The CDR3 extends over 15 amino acids. Looked up from germline, CDR1 is MNHEY and CDR2 is SMNVEV (reference sequence). Trimming removed 2 bases from V and 2 bases from J, with 11 bases in between. CDR3 coding DNA: TGTGCCAGCAGTTTAACCCGGGACCCCACAGATACGCAGTATTTT. Its protein is CASSLTRDPTDTQYF.

The gene calls are TRBV29-1 and TRBJ2-2; 8 bases line up with TRBD2. This CDR3 is built from 12 residues. CDR1 is SQVTM and CDR2 is ANQGSEA in the germline V gene. V trimming: 5 bases; J trimming: 8 bases; junction bases outside the gene matches: 4. Here the CDR3 reads CSVREGPGELFF. In nucleotides, the CDR3 is TGCAGCGTTCGGGAGGGGCCGGGGGAGCTGTTTTTT.

J is TRBJ1-2 and V is TRBV10-3; 8 bases are shared with TRBD1. CDR3 length equals 14 residues. CDR1 is ENHRY, CDR2 SYGVKD, per germline. V trimming: 6 bases; J trimming: 4 bases; junction bases outside the gene matches: 7. DNA for the CDR3: TGTGCCATCAGATCGGCAGGGGGCATCTATGGCTACACCTTC. Translated, it gives CAIRSAGGIYGYTF.

The rearrangement joins TRBV4-1 to TRBJ2-3, with D tentatively TRBD1 (6 bases). The CDR3 covers 13 residues. V gave up 3 bases and J gave up 6 bases, with 10 bases separating them. Germline values: CDR1 MGHRA, CDR2 YSYEKL. Here the CDR3 reads CASSQQDRDTQYF. The CDR3 DNA reads TGCGCCAGCAGCCAGCAAGACAGGGATACGCAGTATTTT.

This clonotype has just a few counts. This chain uses TRBV10-3 with TRBJ2-2; D not resolved. The CDR3 loop spans 13 amino acids. Trimming took 7 bases from V and 0 from J, leaving 6 bases between them. Germline values: CDR1 ENHRY, CDR2 SYGVKD. CDR3 nucleotide sequence: TGTGCCATCAAGGACCCGAACACCGGGGAGCTGTTTTTT. This gives the protein CAIKDPNTGELFF.

This clonotype was detected only a few times. The gene calls are TRBV7-2 and TRBJ2-3; 16 nucleotides agree with TRBD2. From germline, CDR1 is SGHTA and CDR2 FQGNSA. The ends lost 3 bases at V and 4 bases at J; junction bases unmatched: 4. This CDR3 contains 17 residues. CDR3 residues: CASSFPGLAGGPDTQYF. CDR3 coding DNA: TGTGCCAGCAGCTTCCCGGGACTAGCGGGGGGGCCAGATACGCAGTATTTT.

The rearrangement joins TRBV7-2 to TRBJ1-5; D perhaps matches TRBD1 (6 bases). The CDR3 has 13 amino acids. Trimming removed 4 bases from V and 7 bases from J, with 11 bases in between. Germline loops: CDR1 SGHTA, CDR2 FQGNSA. The chain's CDR3 is CASSSGHWQPQHF. CDR3 DNA sequence: TGTGCCAGCAGCTCGGGACACTGGCAGCCCCAGCATTTT.

The chain links TRBV5-1 to TRBJ2-5; TRBD1 is a possible D gene (6 bases). This CDR3 region has 13 residues. V was pared by 5 bases and J by 1 base, with 9 bases between. CDR1 is SGHRS and CDR2 is YFSETQ in the germline V gene. As DNA, the CDR3 is TGCGCCAGCAGGGGGGCCAGCCAAGAGACCCAGTACTTC. It encodes CASRGASQETQYF.

This clonotype was seen more than once but under ten times. This chain uses TRBV5-1 with TRBJ1-1, with 9 bases aligning to TRBD1. This CDR3 spans 13 amino acids. Germline V gene data show CDR1 as SGHRS and CDR2 as YFSETQ. Unmatched junction bases numbered 1, after V lost 0 bases and J lost 7 bases. The CDR3 loop is CASSLGTGVEAFF. In nucleotides, the CDR3 is TGCGCCAGCAGCTTGGGGACAGGGGTTGAAGCTTTCTTT.

This clonotype came up a few times. The V gene is TRBV29-1, the J gene TRBJ1-1, with 9 bases aligning to TRBD1. There are 15 residues in the CDR3. Germline lookup yields CDR1 SQVTM and CDR2 ANQGSEA. The junction had 9 bases not matched to a gene; V was cut back by 6 bases and J by 1 base. In DNA, the CDR3 is TGCAGCGTCCACATACAGGGGGCGGGGAACACTGAAGCTTTCTTT. This encodes CSVHIQGAGNTEAFF.

A few counts support this clonotype. The CDR3 spells CAISERQATNTEAFF. CDR3 bases: TGTGCCATCAGTGAGAGACAGGCGACGAACACTGAAGCTTTCTTT. This chain connects TRBV10-3 to TRBJ1-1; a possible D gene is TRBD1 (6 bases). Germline V lookup: CDR1 ENHRY, CDR2 SYGVKD. V lost 2 bases and J lost 1, with 11 bases in between. The CDR3 extends over 15 amino acids.

This clonotype has a count of ten or more. The J gene is TRBJ2-7, the V gene TRBV7-9, with D possibly called TRBD1 or TRBD2 (5 bases each). The CDR3 has 13 residues. The ends were cut back, 6 bases at V and 2 bases at J, with 11 bases in the middle. Germline CDR1 SEHNR, CDR2 FQNEAQ (reference sequence). The CDR3 DNA follows: TGTGCCAGCAGTCCAGGGACGCCCTACGAGCAGTACTTC. Translating it yields CASSPGTPYEQYF.

This clonotype was observed a handful of times. The V gene is TRBV5-1, the J gene TRBJ2-1; D perhaps matches TRBD2 (5 bases). Germline CDR1 and CDR2: SGHRS and YFSETQ. Trimming stripped 3 bases from V and 15 bases from J, with 22 bases between. The CDR3 is 14 amino acids. CDR3 DNA sequence: TGCGCCAGCAGCTCGGAGAGGGCCGCGGAGTATGGGTTCTTC. The encoded protein is CASSSERAAEYGFF.

This clonotype was seen a handful of times. The rearrangement uses TRBV6-1 and TRBJ2-7; D ambiguous. V lost 6 bases and J 3 bases, leaving 18 bases between the germline ends. The CDR3 runs to 15 residues. CDR1 and CDR2 (germline): MNHNS, SASEGT. The CDR3 coding sequence is TGTGCCAGCAGCCCAATTGGCCAGGCGGTCTACGAGCAGTACTTC. Translated, it gives CASSPIGQAVYEQYF.

V usage is TRBV5-5 and J usage is TRBJ2-5; D is unclear. The CDR3 is made up of 12 amino acids. Between the trimmed V and J ends, which lost 6 bases and 4 bases, there was a span of 10 bases. In germline, CDR1 is SGHKS, CDR2 YYEKEE (reference sequence). The CDR3 DNA sequence: TGTGCCAGCAACAAGGTAGCAGAGACCCAGTACTTC. This translates into CASNKVAETQYF. The whole variable domain, remainder taken from reference TRBV5-5 and TRBJ2-5, is DAGVTQSPTHLIKTRGQQVTLRCSPISGHKSVSWYQQVLGQGPQFIFQYYEKEERGRGNFPDRFSARQFPNYSSELNVNALLLGDSALYLCASNKVAETQYFGPGTRLLVL.

This clonotype showed up many times. The gene calls are TRBV5-1 and TRBJ2-7, with no clear D. The length of the CDR3 is 14 residues. Trimming removed 7 bases from V and 5 bases from J, with 19 bases in between. Germline values: CDR1 SGHRS, CDR2 YFSETQ. The CDR3 bases are TGCGCCAGCGCCGTTCCATATTCGCCCCACGAGCAGTACTTC. This codes for CASAVPYSPHEQYF.

This clonotype was picked up one time. The genes are TRBV3-1 and TRBJ2-1; TRBD2 might be the D (6 bases). This CDR3 contains 16 residues. CDR1 is LGHDT and CDR2 is YNNKEL in the germline V gene (reference sequence). V was trimmed by 3 bases and J by 8 bases, leaving 20 bases between them. The DNA for the CDR3 is TGTGCCAGCAGCCAGGTGGATGGACTACCTTGGGATGAGCAGTTCTTC. Protein sequence: CASSQVDGLPWDEQFF.

Notes on this clonotype: Possible read error: a much larger clone is one base away. CDR3 region: CASSLQASTDTEYF. The CDR3 bases are TGCGCCAGCAGCTTGCAAGCTAGCACAGATACGGAGTATTTT. The chain links TRBV5-1 to TRBJ2-3; TRBD2 might be the D (5 bases). The germline gives CDR1 SGHRS, CDR2 YFSETQ. The CDR3 length is 14 residues.

The chain combines TRBV4-2 with TRBJ2-5, with D tentatively TRBD1 (5 bases). V was pared by 3 bases and J by 4 bases, with 15 bases between. The CDR3 runs to 15 residues. CDR1 is LGHNA, CDR2 YNFKEQ, per germline. The CDR3 DNA reads TGTGCCAGCAGCCAGGGGCCCTACCTGGGAGAGACCCAGTACTTC. Translated, it gives CASSQGPYLGETQYF.

The V gene is TRBV12-3 or TRBV12-4, the J gene TRBJ2-5; D might be TRBD1 or TRBD2, each matching 6 bases. This CDR3 region has 14 residues. V was trimmed by 3 bases and J by 4 bases, leaving 12 bases between them. Here the CDR3 reads CASSFGGRAETQYF. CDR3 DNA sequence: TGTGCCAGCAGTTTTGGGGGGCGTGCAGAGACCCAGTACTTC.

The chain is built from TRBV7-3 and TRBJ2-3; D might be TRBD1 or TRBD2, each matching 6 bases. From germline, CDR1 is SGHTA and CDR2 FQGTGA. The V end was cut by 1 base, the J end by 5 bases, with 19 bases between. The CDR3 loop spans 17 amino acids. CDR3 amino acids: CASSLRGAGWPGDTQYF. The CDR3 DNA follows: TGTGCCAGCAGCTTAAGGGGGGCGGGGTGGCCCGGAGATACGCAGTATTTT.

This clonotype was picked up one time. This chain connects TRBV20-1 to TRBJ2-5, with 9 bases identical to TRBD1. J gave up 3 bases and V 4 bases, and 9 bases lay outside the gene matches. In germline, CDR1 is DFQATT, CDR2 SNEGSKA (reference sequence). This CDR3 region has 15 residues. CDR3 DNA: TGCAGTGCTAAATCCCCCGGGACAGGGAAAGAGACCCAGTACTTC. Amino acids: CSAKSPGTGKETQYF.